This TCR beta chain was obtained from a study of shared clonotypes between healthy human individuals. Notes on this clone: Its target is not known.

Study conclusions and caveats: Compared with memory subsets, naive subsets generally had larger estimated richness.

Assay: immunoSEQ multiplex PCR; the TCRdb copy retains only in-frame clones and omits some. The sample yields roughly 2.5 million clones, 85% to 95% seen once. The CDR3 runs to 15 residues. Trimming took 1 base from V and 2 from J, leaving 10 bases between them. Per germline, CDR1 LNHNV and CDR2 YYDKDF (reference sequence). Donors comprised only Caucasian adults living in Nashville, Tennessee. Sequenced: naive CD4+ T cells sorted from blood. Subset noted: CD45RA+ positively selected. The receptor was isolated from a man between 18 and 29 years old in good health. The chain has TRBV15 and TRBJ2-3, with TRBD2 as a possible D gene (6 bases). The CDR3 coding sequence is TGTGCCACCAGCAGAGTGCGGGGCTTCACAGATACGCAGTATTTT. Amino acid sequence: CATSRVRGFTDTQYF.